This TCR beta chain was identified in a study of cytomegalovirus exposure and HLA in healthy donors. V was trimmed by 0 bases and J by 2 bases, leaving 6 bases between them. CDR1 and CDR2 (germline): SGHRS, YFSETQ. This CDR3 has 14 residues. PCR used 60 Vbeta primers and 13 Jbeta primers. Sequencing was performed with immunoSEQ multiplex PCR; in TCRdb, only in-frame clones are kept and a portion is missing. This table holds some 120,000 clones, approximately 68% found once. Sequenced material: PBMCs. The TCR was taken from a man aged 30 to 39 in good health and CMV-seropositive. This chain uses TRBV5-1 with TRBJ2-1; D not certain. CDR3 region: CASSLELPYNEQFF. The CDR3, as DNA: TGCGCCAGCAGCTTGGAACTACCCTACAATGAGCAGTTCTTC.